This T cell receptor (beta chain) is drawn from a study of CD8 T cells in ankylosing spondylitis (TCRdb year 2017). Context from the whole study: T cell receptor beta repertoires were profiled in healthy donors and ankylosing spondylitis patients so that disease-linked TCR variants could be found. The full study cohort comprised about 23 ankylosing spondylitis patients and about a hundred healthy donors. Peripheral blood was sampled, and synovial fluid was also collected from ankylosing spondylitis patients. The paper as a whole reports these results and caveats: In peripheral blood, the disease-linked clones were found at relatively low frequencies and had a CD8+ phenotype. Significant enrichment of the disease-linked clones was reported in matched synovial fluid samples from ankylosing spondylitis patients. Some of the motif variants had been reported before in the synovial fluid and blood of reactive arthritis patients, a finding that suggests common disease-initiation mechanisms. A TCR beta motif made up of several highly homologous amino acid variants appeared to be characteristic of blood from ankylosing spondylitis patients.

The CDR3 contains 16 residues, cysteine and phenylalanine counted. Just CDR3 DNA is preserved here, 48 bases in frame from base 1. Trimming removed 0 bases from V and 2 bases from J, leaving 12 bases between the germline ends. The germline V gene yields SGHAT for CDR1 and FQNNGV for CDR2. Sequencing used an Illumina HiSeq 2500. Quantitative 5'-RACE with molecular barcodes was used to prepare TCR beta libraries. In the authors' own workflow: Disease-linked TCR variants were identified with a new computational method built on a probabilistic model of VDJ rearrangement. The public reads were reprocessed in TCRdb via fastp at Q25 and MiXCR, keeping in-frame beta chains. For every CDR3 protein sequence, its rows merge into one entry that carries the most common genes and DNA. The V and J calls, along with clone size, are taken from TCRdb and not from the paper's own processing. The sample table shows 200,000 to 250,000 distinct CDR3 sequences, and 20% to 30% are seen once. The ten top clones hold about 6.9% of the sample.

This clonotype has a handful of counts. Its antigen remains unidentified. Base qualities are not recorded, but no much larger clone differs from it by a single base. Sequenced: blood, either unsorted or a sorted T cell fraction (not recorded which). The chain is encoded by TRBV11-2 joined to TRBJ2-3, with the D segment identity uncertain. The receptor was isolated from a male donor with ankylosing spondylitis or in good health (not recorded which). The DNA sequence reads TGTGCCAGCAGCTTAGATCATGGGTTCGTCACAGATACGCAGTATTTT. This sequence encodes CASSLDHGFVTDTQYF.